The 28 T cell receptor beta chains listed next were all sequenced from one sample in a study of blood T cell repertoires in COVID-19. This table comes from immunoSEQ multiplex PCR, and its TCRdb copy is limited to in-frame clones, with some not included. The table includes fewer than 200,000 clones, roughly 87% detected once. Sequencing input: peripheral blood. These receptors all come from a woman aged 45 to 65 with acute or convalescent COVID-19.

The chain has TRBV21-1 and TRBJ2-1; the table assigns TRBD1, which was not confirmed against the DNA. TRBV21-1 corresponds to a pseudogene. CDR3 size: 16 residues. This chain's CDR3 is CASSKGGGRSYNEQFF. Written as DNA, the CDR3 is TGTGCCAGCAGCAAAGGGGGCGGTCGCTCCTACAATGAGCAGTTCTTC.

The chain employs TRBV7-9 and TRBJ2-7, with 7 bases lining up with TRBD2. Germline V CDR1 and CDR2: SEHNR, FQNEAQ (reference sequence). V dropped 5 bases and J dropped 0; count of bases not matched to a gene: 7. There are 15 residues in the CDR3. The CDR3 sequence is CASSPMGGSSYEQYF. In nucleotides, the CDR3 is TGTGCCAGCAGCCCCATGGGAGGGAGCTCCTACGAGCAGTACTTC.

The chain joins TRBV12-3 or TRBV12-4 to TRBJ1-1; D ambiguous. Trimming stripped 5 bases from V and 4 bases from J, with 11 bases between. This CDR3 is built from 13 residues. CDR3 nucleotides: TGTGCCAGCAGTATAAGGGAGGCCACTGAAGCTTTCTTT. As protein: CASSIREATEAFF.

In nucleotides, the CDR3 is TGTGCCACCAGTCCATCGTCTGGGACAGGGGAAGGCTATGGCTACACCTTC. It codes for CATSPSSGTGEGYGYTF. This chain links TRBV24-1 with TRBJ1-2; 10 nucleotides line up with TRBD1. V lost 6 bases and J lost 4; bases outside the gene matches: 13. Germline loops: CDR1 KGHDR, CDR2 SFDVKD. This CDR3 contains 17 residues.

This clone was detected only once. This chain uses TRBV7-9 with TRBJ2-7; D is ambiguous. The CDR3 covers 11 residues. Trimming cost V 5 bases and J 1 base, with 3 bases left between them. The germline CDR1 and CDR2 sequences are SEHNR and FQNEAQ (reference sequence). The CDR3 region is CASSPSYEQYF. The DNA for the CDR3 is TGTGCCAGCAGCCCATCCTACGAGCAGTACTTC.

The V gene is TRBV11-2, the J gene TRBJ1-4; tentative D call: TRBD1 (5 bases). This CDR3 has 15 residues. V gave up 1 base and J gave up 7 bases, with 13 bases separating them. CDR1 SGHAT and CDR2 FQNNGV come from the germline V gene. As DNA, the CDR3 is TGTGCCAGCAGCTTAGGTGTAGCAAGGGGTGAAAAACTGTTTTTT. Its translation: CASSLGVARGEKLFF. The entire variable domain, with the rest obtained from reference TRBV11-2 and TRBJ1-4, is as follows: EAGVAQSPRYKIIEKRQSVAFWCNPISGHATLYWYQQILGQGPKLLIQFQNNGVVDDSQLPKDRFSAERLKGVDSTLKIQPAKLEDSAVYLCASSLGVARGEKLFFGSGTQLSVL.

This clone showed up just once. The genes are TRBV7-2 and TRBJ2-7, with 9 bases that match TRBD1. V lost 2 bases to trimming and J lost 1 base; unmatched junction nucleotides: 6. Germline V gene data show CDR1 as SGHTA and CDR2 as FQGNSA. CDR3 length equals 16 residues. DNA of the CDR3: TGTGCCAGCAGCTTATCGCCACAGGGGGCATCCTACGAGCAGTACTTC. This translates into CASSLSPQGASYEQYF.

This chain connects TRBV15 to TRBJ2-5; D is perhaps TRBD2 (6 bases). CDR3 length: 18 residues. The germline CDR1 and CDR2 sequences are LNHNV and YYDKDF (reference sequence). Trimming shortened V by 0 bases and J by 5 bases, and 22 bases separated the two germline ends. The CDR3, as DNA: TGTGCCACCAGCAGAGATCCCAAGGAGGGGCGGTGGGTGGAGACCCAGTACTTC. This translates into CATSRDPKEGRWVETQYF.

J is TRBJ2-7 and V is TRBV2; TRBD2 is a possible D gene (6 bases). V was clipped by 2 bases and J by 6 bases, with 17 bases between them. Per the germline V gene, CDR1 is SNHLY and CDR2 is FYNNEI. This CDR3 contains 15 residues. CDR3 sequence (DNA): TGTGCCAGCAGTGAACGGCGGGGCCCAGACGGCGAGCAGTACTTC. It is translated as CASSERRGPDGEQYF.

V is TRBV5-4 and J is TRBJ1-1; D is unresolved. Germline V gives CDR1 SGHNT, CDR2 YYREEE (reference sequence). This CDR3 comprises 14 residues. V dropped 4 bases and J dropped 3 bases, with 13 bases sitting between them. CDR3 DNA sequence: TGTGCCAGCAGCCCAGGTGATAGGTACACTGAAGCTTTCTTT. It specifies CASSPGDRYTEAFF.

The rearrangement uses TRBV9 and TRBJ1-2, with 11 bases lining up with TRBD1. Germline CDR1 reads SGDLS; CDR2 reads YYNGEE. V lost 1 base to trimming and J lost 3 bases; unmatched junction nucleotides: 11. The CDR3 covers 18 residues. The CDR3 region is CASSVSQMGTGGYYGYTF. CDR3 nucleotide sequence: TGTGCCAGCAGCGTATCTCAGATGGGGACAGGGGGATACTATGGCTACACCTTC.

The V gene is TRBV6-5, the J gene TRBJ2-1; 12 bases align to TRBD2. The CDR3 loop spans 15 amino acids. Looked up from germline, CDR1 is MNHEY and CDR2 is SVGAGI. The trim removed 6 bases at V and 8 bases at J, leaving 8 bases unmatched. The CDR3 DNA reads TGTGCCAGCAGCTTTGGACTAGCGGGGTGGGATGAGCAGTTCTTC. Protein: CASSFGLAGWDEQFF.

The rearrangement joins TRBV19 to TRBJ1-2; TRBD1 matches 9 bases. The CDR3 has 16 amino acids. The junction had 14 bases not matched to a gene; V was cut back by 4 bases and J by 8 bases. Germline assignment: CDR1 LNHDA and CDR2 SQIVND (reference sequence). CDR3 amino acids: CASSTPGQGLFRGYTF. The CDR3 DNA is TGTGCCAGTAGTACTCCGGGACAGGGCCTCTTCCGGGGCTACACCTTC.

The CDR3: CASSWGRTGKDYGYTF. CDR3 nucleotides: TGTGCCAGCAGCTGGGGACGGACAGGGAAAGACTATGGCTACACCTTC. V gene TRBV5-4 combines with J gene TRBJ1-2, with 8 bases lining up with TRBD1. Germline V gene lookup returns CDR1 SGHNT and CDR2 YYREEE (reference sequence). There are 16 residues in the CDR3. Trimming cost V 3 bases and J 3 bases; bases outside gene matches: 10.

V is TRBV19 and J is TRBJ2-1, with TRBD2 identical over 11 bases. J lost 7 bases, V lost 5 bases, and 13 bases had no gene match. This CDR3 has 17 residues. Germline CDR1 and CDR2: LNHDA and SQIVND (reference sequence). The CDR3 nucleotides read TGTGCCAGTAGTCACGATGCTAGCGGGAGGCATACAAATGAGCAGTTCTTC. This codes for CASSHDASGRHTNEQFF.

This rearrangement joins TRBV19 to TRBJ1-6; TRBD1 might be the D (5 bases). V was cut by 3 bases and J by 7 bases, with 10 bases left in between. This CDR3 spans 14 amino acids. CDR1 and CDR2 (germline): LNHDA, SQIVND (reference sequence). The CDR3: CASSINSGNSPLHF. CDR3 DNA sequence: TGTGCCAGTAGTATTAATTCAGGGAATTCACCCCTCCACTTT.

The CDR3, as DNA: TGTGCCAGATTCCCCAACGGCACCGGGGAGCTGTTTTTT. This encodes CARFPNGTGELFF. V is TRBV5-3 and J is TRBJ2-2; unclear D gene. TRBV5-3 is classed as an ORF, of uncertain function. V was shortened by 7 bases and J by 4 bases, with 11 bases between the two germline ends. There are 13 residues in the CDR3.

A word on this clone: Other DNA sequences from this sample encode an identical CDR3 as well. This rearrangement joins TRBV7-2 to TRBJ2-5; unclear D gene. V was pared by 1 base and J by 2 bases, with 5 bases between. Per germline, CDR1 SGHTA and CDR2 FQGNSA. The CDR3 length is 13 residues. The CDR3 nucleotides are TGTGCCAGCAGCTTAGGGCTGCAAGAGACCCAGTACTTC. This translates into CASSLGLQETQYF.

The chain has TRBV2 and TRBJ2-4, with a possible D match to TRBD2 (7 bases). The CDR3 covers 14 residues. Trimming stripped 7 bases from V and 7 bases from J, with 17 bases between. Looked up from germline, CDR1 is SNHLY and CDR2 is FYNNEI. CDR3 sequence reads: CASIPRGGGNIQYF. The CDR3 bases are TGTGCCAGCATCCCTAGGGGGGGTGGGAACATTCAGTACTTC. Variable domain in full (rest from reference TRBV2 and TRBJ2-4): EPEVTQTPSHQVTQMGQEVILRCVPISNHLYFYWYRQILGQKVEFLVSFYNNEISEKSEIFDDQFSVERPDGSNFTLKIRSTKLEDSAMYFCASIPRGGGNIQYFGAGTRLSVL.

This clone is a singleton in its sample. The V gene is TRBV19, the J gene TRBJ2-7; perhaps TRBD1 as D (5 bases). The CDR3 is 15 amino acids. CDR1 LNHDA and CDR2 SQIVND come from the germline V gene (reference sequence). With 5 bases removed from V and 4 bases from J, the gap between germline ends came to 18 bases. CDR3 sequence (DNA): TGTGCCAGTAGTCTAAGAGTAGGGGTGTCTTACGAGCAGTACTTC. Its translation: CASSLRVGVSYEQYF.

The V and J genes are TRBV6-6 and TRBJ2-4; 10 bases fit TRBD1. Germline lookup yields CDR1 MNHNY and CDR2 SVGAGI (reference sequence). This CDR3 spans 14 amino acids. Trimming took 6 bases from V and 8 from J; bases not matched to a gene: 7. The CDR3 loop reads CASSHDRGRDIQYF. CDR3 in DNA: TGTGCCAGCAGCCACGACAGGGGGCGCGACATTCAGTACTTC.

V gene TRBV5-5 combines with J gene TRBJ1-6; D is undetermined. Germline values: CDR1 SGHKS, CDR2 YYEKEE (reference sequence). This CDR3 is 15 amino acids long. The ends were cut back, 0 bases at V and 7 bases at J, with 11 bases in the middle. CDR3 residues: CASSLDARENSPLHF. The CDR3 DNA follows: TGTGCCAGCAGCTTGGATGCCCGGGAAAATTCACCCCTCCACTTT.

V gene TRBV5-1 combines with J gene TRBJ1-1; D gene uncertain. The CDR3 has 14 amino acids. With 0 bases removed from V and 10 bases from J, the gap between germline ends came to 16 bases. Germline CDR1 and CDR2: SGHRS and YFSETQ. This CDR3 reads CASSLAAIPESAFF. In nucleotides, the CDR3 is TGCGCCAGCAGCTTGGCCGCGATTCCCGAGTCAGCTTTCTTT. The variable domain in full, with the rest retrieved from reference TRBV5-1 and TRBJ1-1, is KAGVTQTPRYLIKTRGQQVTLSCSPISGHRSVSWYQQTPGQGLQFLFEYFSETQRNKGNFPGRFSGRQFSNSRSEMNVSTLELGDSALYLCASSLAAIPESAFFGQGTRLTVV.

The chain links TRBV6-1 to TRBJ2-7, with D unresolved. The CDR3 sequence is 12 residues long. Germline CDR1 reads MNHNS; CDR2 reads SASEGT. V lost 0 bases and J 4 bases, leaving 4 bases between the germline ends. The CDR3, as DNA: TGTGCCAGCAGTGAAGCGAGTTACGAGCAGTACTTC. It codes for CASSEASYEQYF.

The V gene is TRBV7-3, the J gene TRBJ2-4; 9 nucleotides align to TRBD1. The CDR3 is 15 residues long. Germline V CDR1 and CDR2: SGHTA, FQGTGA. The V segment lost 5 bases and the J segment 2 bases; nucleotides outside the gene matches: 4. The CDR3 is CASSGGQGSKNIQYF. The CDR3 DNA is TGTGCCAGCAGCGGGGGACAGGGCTCCAAAAACATTCAGTACTTC.

This clone was seen a handful of times. The chain uses TRBV24-1 and TRBJ2-2; D perhaps matches TRBD1 (6 bases). The V gene's germline CDR1 is KGHDR and CDR2 SFDVKD. Trimming took 7 bases from V and 6 from J, leaving 14 bases between them. CDR3 length equals 14 residues. The CDR3 DNA sequence: TGTGCCACCAGGATCAACTACAGGGCCGGGGAGCTGTTTTTT. This codes for CATRINYRAGELFF.

J is TRBJ2-7 and V is TRBV11-2, with 7 bases matching TRBD2. Germline-derived CDR1 and CDR2 are SGHAT and FQNNGV. After removal of 3 bases from V and 4 bases from J, the junction contained 9 bases not matched to a gene. The CDR3 has 15 residues. The CDR3 DNA reads TGTGCCAGCAGCTTCGGCAGAAGCGGGGATTACGAGCAGTACTTC. Its protein product is CASSFGRSGDYEQYF.

The chain combines TRBV30 with TRBJ1-1; D is possibly TRBD1 (6 bases). The CDR3 sequence is 14 residues long. Germline assignment: CDR1 GTSNPN and CDR2 SVGIG (reference sequence). The V gene lost 5 bases and the J gene lost 0 bases, with 13 bases spanning the gap. The CDR3 bases are TGTGCCTGGCAGATACAGGGAATGAACACTGAAGCTTTCTTT. Its translation: CAWQIQGMNTEAFF.